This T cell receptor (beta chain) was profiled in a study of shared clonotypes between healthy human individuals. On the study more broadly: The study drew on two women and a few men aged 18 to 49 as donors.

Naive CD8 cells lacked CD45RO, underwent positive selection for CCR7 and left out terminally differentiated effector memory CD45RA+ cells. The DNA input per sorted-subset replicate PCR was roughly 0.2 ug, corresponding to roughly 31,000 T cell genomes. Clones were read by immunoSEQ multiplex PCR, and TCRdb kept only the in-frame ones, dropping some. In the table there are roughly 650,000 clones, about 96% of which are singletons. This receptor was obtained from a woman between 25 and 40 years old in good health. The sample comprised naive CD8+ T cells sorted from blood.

The CDR3 bases are TGTGCCAGCAGCTTAAGGGCGACCGGACGGGGGGAGCAGTACTTC. Translated, it gives CASSLRATGRGEQYF. The chain combines TRBV7-2 with TRBJ2-5; the match to TRBD2 covers 7 bases. CDR3 length: 15 residues. The ends lost 2 bases at V and 11 bases at J; junction bases unmatched: 14. Germline-derived CDR1 and CDR2 are SGHTA and FQGNSA.